This T cell receptor beta chain was sequenced in a study of cytomegalovirus exposure and HLA in healthy donors. Looking at the study overall: Tens of millions of unique TCRs from HLA-typed donors were held in an early data release.

Germline V gives CDR1 MNHEY, CDR2 SVGAGI. The CDR3 covers 13 residues. V lost 6 bases, J lost 9 bases, and 15 bases lay in between. In the case of this clone: Its antigen remains unknown.

The PCR made use of 60 Vbeta and 13 Jbeta primers. TCRdb's table, derived via immunoSEQ multiplex PCR, lists solely in-frame clones and lacks some. The table includes a few hundred thousand clones, approximately 84% detected once. Findings of the study overall: CMV serostatus stood as the only immune exposure information on hand. Some TCR beta chains (roughly 150 of them) were listed as cytomegalovirus-associated.

The sequenced sample was PBMCs. The receptor's source is a woman aged 40 to 50 in good health and CMV-seronegative. This chain joins TRBV6-5 and TRBJ2-1; a weak D match, TRBD1 (6 bases). The CDR3 nucleotides are TGTGCCAGCAGGGTACAGGGATGGAGTGAGCAGTTCTTC. Translating gives CASRVQGWSEQFF.